The clone carrying this T cell receptor (beta chain) was observed a handful of times. Its antigen is not known. The investigators amplified TCR beta CDR3 regions from RNA transcripts. Initially, a first-round RT-PCR of the TCR CDR3 employed the HTBI primer set. TCRdb recomputed calls from the multiplex PCR reads with MiXCR, one row per CDR3 protein. Of 300,000 to 350,000 distinct CDR3 sequences in the sample, approximately 22% were seen once. This entry is derived from a study of T cells in Graves' hyperthyroidism and ophthalmopathy. Study-wide results and limits: Expanded thyroid clonotypes (above 0.001) were mostly also found in blood.

Germline lookup yields CDR1 MDHEN and CDR2 SYDVKM. This CDR3 comprises 19 residues. The V segment lost 5 bases and the J segment 4 bases; nucleotides outside the gene matches: 17. The clonotype was recovered from a woman between 45 and 65 years old with Graves' hyperthyroidism. Material: blood. The rearrangement links TRBV28 to TRBJ2-1, with 10 bases lining up with TRBD2. Written as DNA, the CDR3 is TGTGCCAGCAGTCCGTGGATGGGACTAGCGACTCTCCTTTACAATGAGCAGTTCTTC. It codes for CASSPWMGLATLLYNEQFF.